Listed here are 19 T cell receptor beta chains from one sample, sequenced in a study of PD-1 blockade in mismatch repair-deficient tumors. Data came from immunoSEQ multiplex PCR; TCRdb stores just in-frame clones and leaves some out. The sample yields some 49,000 clones, 77% seen once. The sample in question was PBMCs, obtained before pembrolizumab treatment. These TCRs come from an adult with mismatch repair-deficient cancer.

This sequence joins TRBV2 and TRBJ1-1; unclear D gene. CDR3 length: 12 amino acids. CDR1 is SNHLY and CDR2 is FYNNEI in the germline V gene. V lost 8 bases to trimming and J lost 3 bases, with 10 bases between them. This CDR3 is CASCRLDTEAFF. The CDR3 region has the DNA TGTGCCAGCTGCAGACTAGACACTGAAGCTTTCTTT.

This clone was seen a few times. The chain combines TRBV6-4 with TRBJ1-1; D uncertain. The ends were cut back, 4 bases at V and 0 bases at J, with 6 bases in the middle. Germline loops: CDR1 MRHNA, CDR2 SNTAGT. This CDR3 is built from 13 residues. CDR3 coding DNA: TGTGCCAGCAGTGTAGAGATGAACACTGAAGCTTTCTTT. It specifies CASSVEMNTEAFF.

The rearrangement uses TRBV9 and TRBJ1-1; D not certain. The CDR3 spans 14 residues. V was shortened by 2 bases and J by 3 bases, with 11 bases between the two germline ends. Germline V CDR1 and CDR2: SGDLS, YYNGEE. Written as DNA, the CDR3 is TGTGCCAGCAGCGTCATAGACGGATACACTGAAGCTTTCTTT. This encodes CASSVIDGYTEAFF.

The chain couples TRBV30 to TRBJ2-1; 11 bases match TRBD2. With 0 bases clipped from V and 2 bases from J, the junction kept 9 bases outside the gene matches. The CDR3 is 18 amino acids. CDR1 GTSNPN and CDR2 SVGIG come from the germline V gene (reference sequence). This CDR3 reads CAWSVVGLAGGPYNEQFF. CDR3 in DNA: TGTGCCTGGAGTGTAGTAGGGCTAGCGGGAGGACCCTACAATGAGCAGTTCTTC.

In this sample, this clone turned up once. V gene TRBV11-3 combines with J gene TRBJ1-2; TRBD1 matches 8 bases. Trimming cost V 4 bases and J 3 bases; bases outside gene matches: 7. The CDR3 covers 15 residues. The germline V gene encodes CDR1 SGHNT and CDR2 YENEEA. CDR3 DNA: TGTGCCAGCAGCTCACTGGGGACAGGAGACTATGGCTACACCTTC. Encoded protein: CASSSLGTGDYGYTF.

CDR3 sequence: CAWSVEGTNQPQHF. In nucleotides, the CDR3 is TGTGCCTGGAGTGTAGAGGGTACGAATCAGCCCCAGCATTTT. The V and J genes are TRBV30 and TRBJ1-5; D call uncertain. CDR3 length: 14 amino acids. The V end lost 0 bases, the J end lost 4 bases, and 10 bases lay between the germline ends. Germline V gives CDR1 GTSNPN, CDR2 SVGIG (reference sequence).

The rearrangement uses TRBV9 and TRBJ2-2, with a possible D match to TRBD1 (6 bases). Germline CDR1 is SGDLS and CDR2 is YYNGEE. Trimming left V 3 bases short and J 1 base short, with 10 bases between. There are 15 residues in the CDR3. The CDR3 DNA reads TGTGCCAGCAGCGCAAGGACAGTGAACACCGGGGAGCTGTTTTTT. This sequence encodes CASSARTVNTGELFF.

This clone came up a few times. J is TRBJ1-5 and V is TRBV27, with D maybe TRBD1 (6 bases). Germline V gene data show CDR1 as MNHEY and CDR2 as SMNVEV (reference sequence). V was pared by 5 bases and J by 6 bases, with 8 bases between. This CDR3 is 12 amino acids long. CDR3 loop: CASSTGAQPQHF. The DNA of the CDR3 is TGTGCCAGCAGTACGGGGGCTCAGCCCCAGCATTTT.

This chain links TRBV27 with TRBJ2-7; 10 nucleotides match TRBD2. Looked up from germline, CDR1 is MNHEY and CDR2 is SMNVEV (reference sequence). V lost 4 bases, J lost 5 bases, and 14 bases stayed unmatched. The CDR3 length is 17 residues. For the CDR3, the DNA is TGTGCCAGCAGTTCCCTCCTACAGCGGGAGGGCCTAAACGAGCAGTACTTC. Its protein is CASSSLLQREGLNEQYF.

The chain recombines TRBV9 with TRBJ2-3; 7 nucleotides line up with TRBD2. Germline loops: CDR1 SGDLS, CDR2 YYNGEE. CDR3 length equals 16 residues. With V trimmed by 0 bases and J by 4 bases, 8 bases remained unmatched. CDR3 DNA sequence: TGTGCCAGCAGCGTAGGGACCAGCGGGACTTCAGATACGCAGTATTTT. Its translation is CASSVGTSGTSDTQYF. Full variable domain (remainder filled in from reference TRBV9 and TRBJ2-3): DSGVTQTPKHLITATGQRVTLRCSPRSGDLSVYWYQQSLDQGLQFLIQYYNGEERAKGNILERFSAQQFPDLHSELNLSSLELGDSALYFCASSVGTSGTSDTQYFGPGTRLTVL.

The count of this clone is one. CDR3 coding DNA: TGTGCCAGCAGTGAGTTTCAGGCAGTTGGGACTGAAGCTTTCTTT. Its protein product is CASSEFQAVGTEAFF. The rearrangement uses TRBV6-1 and TRBJ1-1, with D unresolved. CDR3 size: 15 residues. V lost 3 bases, J lost 5 bases, and 16 bases lay in between. CDR1 and CDR2 (germline): MNHNS, SASEGT.

The chain employs TRBV11-2 and TRBJ2-3, with D hard to call. V dropped 5 bases and J dropped 0 bases, with 12 bases sitting between them. Germline V gives CDR1 SGHAT, CDR2 FQNNGV. The CDR3 length is 15 residues. The CDR3 nucleotides read TGTGCCAGCAGCCCCGGCCGCTCTAGCACAGATACGCAGTATTTT. It translates to CASSPGRSSTDTQYF.

This chain joins TRBV11-2 and TRBJ2-7, with 10 bases fitting TRBD2. This CDR3 is built from 17 residues. With V trimmed by 1 base and J by 6 bases, 12 bases remained unmatched. Germline V gene lookup returns CDR1 SGHAT and CDR2 FQNNGV. The CDR3 protein is CASSLALAGDRRGEQYF. CDR3 bases: TGTGCCAGCAGCTTAGCGCTAGCGGGAGATCGACGAGGCGAGCAGTACTTC. Filled out from reference TRBV11-2 and TRBJ2-7, the complete variable domain reads EAGVAQSPRYKIIEKRQSVAFWCNPISGHATLYWYQQILGQGPKLLIQFQNNGVVDDSQLPKDRFSAERLKGVDSTLKIQPAKLEDSAVYLCASSLALAGDRRGEQYFGPGTRLTVT.

The chain employs TRBV14 and TRBJ2-7; no clear D gene. With 0 bases removed from V and 3 bases from J, the gap between germline ends came to 12 bases. The CDR3 length is 15 residues. Per the germline V gene, CDR1 is SGHDN and CDR2 is FVKESK. The CDR3 reads CASSQEYPALYEQYF. The CDR3, as DNA: TGTGCCAGCAGCCAAGAGTACCCCGCTCTCTACGAGCAGTACTTC.

The chain links TRBV14 to TRBJ2-7; 9 bases align to TRBD2. CDR1 SGHDN and CDR2 FVKESK come from the germline V gene. V lost 1 base to trimming and J lost 7 bases; unmatched junction nucleotides: 8. There are 15 residues in the CDR3. The CDR3: CASSQGLAGFGEQYF. The CDR3 DNA is TGTGCCAGCAGCCAAGGTCTAGCGGGGTTCGGGGAGCAGTACTTC.

CDR3 coding DNA: TGTGCCAGCAGCTTAGATCGAGGGAACGGCGAGCAGTACTTC. Translated, it gives CASSLDRGNGEQYF. The genes are TRBV11-2 and TRBJ2-7, with a tentative D call TRBD2 (5 bases). The CDR3 spans 14 residues. Germline assignment: CDR1 SGHAT and CDR2 FQNNGV. Trimming stripped 0 bases from V and 6 bases from J, with 12 bases between.

The chain couples TRBV5-1 to TRBJ1-1, with TRBD1 identical over 9 bases. This CDR3 is 14 amino acids long. Germline assignment: CDR1 SGHRS and CDR2 YFSETQ. V was pared by 7 bases and J by 5 bases, with 9 bases of the junction left unmatched. The CDR3 region has the DNA TGCGCCAGCGGCCTAGACAGGGGGGGAACTGAAGCTTTCTTT. Translation gives CASGLDRGGTEAFF.

The chain carries TRBV7-2 and TRBJ2-1, with TRBD2 matching 7 bases. Germline trimming cut 4 bases from V and 2 bases from J; bases unmatched to any gene: 5. CDR3 length: 15 residues. Germline V gene sequence: CDR1 SGHTA, CDR2 FQGNSA. CDR3 amino acids: CASSSGLAAYNEQFF. In nucleotides, the CDR3 is TGTGCCAGCAGCTCGGGGCTAGCGGCCTACAATGAGCAGTTCTTC.

This clone was recorded only once. This chain uses TRBV9 with TRBJ1-6; possible D gene TRBD1, 5 bases. The CDR3 is made up of 16 amino acids. The germline CDR1 and CDR2 sequences are SGDLS and YYNGEE. V gave up 4 bases and J gave up 7 bases, with 18 bases separating them. CDR3 region: CASSPTGGTENSPLHF. CDR3 bases: TGTGCCAGCAGCCCGACGGGGGGGACGGAAAATTCACCCCTCCACTTT.